This TCR beta chain was obtained from a study of cytomegalovirus exposure and HLA in healthy donors. Findings and caveats of the study: The classifier reportedly diagnosed cytomegalovirus status with high sensitivity and specificity. Altogether, 160 or so TCR beta chains were recorded as cytomegalovirus-associated. CMV antigen specificity was confirmed in vitro for a few CMV-associated chains.

About this clone itself: As yet, its antigen is unknown.

This CDR3 is 14 amino acids long. Trimming took 4 bases from V and 7 from J, leaving 17 bases between them. In germline, CDR1 is MNHEY, CDR2 SMNVEV (reference sequence). Profiled with immunoSEQ multiplex PCR; TCRdb holds only in-frame clones, not every one. The repertoire holds approximately 73,000 clones, with 85% to 95% as singletons. This TCR was sampled from a man aged 18-30 years in good health and CMV-seronegative. Sequenced material: PBMCs. The chain recombines TRBV27 with TRBJ2-7; D might be TRBD2 (5 bases). As DNA, the CDR3 is TGTGCCAGCAGTTCATACAGTTCTCAGCGGGAGCAGTACTTC. Translation gives CASSSYSSQREQYF.